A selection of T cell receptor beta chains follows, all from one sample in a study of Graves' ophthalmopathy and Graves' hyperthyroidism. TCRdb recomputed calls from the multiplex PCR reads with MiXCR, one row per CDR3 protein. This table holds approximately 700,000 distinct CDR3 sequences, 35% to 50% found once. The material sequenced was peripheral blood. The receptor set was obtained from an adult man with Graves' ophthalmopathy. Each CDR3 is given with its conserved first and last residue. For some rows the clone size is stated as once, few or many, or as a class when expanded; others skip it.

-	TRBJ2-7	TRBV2	CASRQTEIRQASGRSLQYF
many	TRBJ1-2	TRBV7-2	CASSLVIKGYTF
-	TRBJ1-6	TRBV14	CASSLGGTSNSPLHF
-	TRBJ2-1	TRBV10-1	CASSVGTSGPMDEQFF
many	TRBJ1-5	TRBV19	CASNQGGPQHF
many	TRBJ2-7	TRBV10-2	CASRVLAGTYEQYF
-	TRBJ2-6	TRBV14	CASSPKQGAGANVLTF
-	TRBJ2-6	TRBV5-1	CASSFRDRGPLFGANVLTF
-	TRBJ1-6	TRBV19	CASTPRQVPNSPLHF
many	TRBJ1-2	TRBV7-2	CASSLVQGGYTF
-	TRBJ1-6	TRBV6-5	CASSPNRNNSPLHF
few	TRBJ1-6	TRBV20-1	CSARGRLDNSPLHF
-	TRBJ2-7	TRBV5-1	CASSLSNSLYEQYF
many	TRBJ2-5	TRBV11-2	CASSPMPGLYRAQYF
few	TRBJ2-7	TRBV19	CATRDTPNEQYF
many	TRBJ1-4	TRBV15	CATSTGQGHNEKLFF
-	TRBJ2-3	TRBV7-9	CASSSIAQATQYF